Shown below are 21 T cell receptor beta chains from a single sample sequenced in a study of T cell clones after liver transplantation (dated by TCRdb to between 2018 and 2020). The method was the immunoSEQ multiplex PCR assay. This is the immuneACCESS table as TCRdb keeps it, with only in-frame sequences that have V and J called. A part of the clones is gone; compared with another copy, unresolved V genes explain less than half, and the rest is unexplained. Here the sample has tens of thousands of clones; about four fifths occur a single time. The ten largest make up 0.65% to 0.85% of the sample. The specimen was CD4+ T cells from blood, collected 12 months after liver transplant. The receptors derive from a human patient who received a liver transplant. Some T cells may be donor cells from the graft after a transplant.

This CDR3 reads CASSYRGTDTQYF. For the CDR3, the DNA is TGTGCCAGCAGCTACAGGGGGACAGATACGCAGTATTTT. The chain employs TRBV7-2 and TRBJ2-3, with 8 bases fitting TRBD1. CDR1 SGHTA and CDR2 FQGNSA come from the germline V gene. J gave up 3 bases and V 4 bases, and 0 bases lay outside the gene matches. The CDR3 extends over 13 amino acids.

The chain is built from TRBV27 and TRBJ1-3; D remains ambiguous. The V end was cut by 3 bases, the J end by 0 bases, with 12 bases between. The length of the CDR3 is 16 residues. CDR1 is MNHEY, CDR2 SMNVEV, per germline (reference sequence). CDR3 protein: CASSLSGPSSGNTIYF. CDR3 DNA: TGTGCCAGCAGTTTGTCAGGACCCAGCTCTGGAAACACCATATATTTT.

The chain joins TRBV29-1 to TRBJ2-3; 11 positions agree with TRBD2. V lost 3 bases and J lost 2; bases outside the gene matches: 4. Germline CDR1 is SQVTM and CDR2 is ANQGSEA. This CDR3 contains 15 residues. This CDR3 reads CSVDGTSGPTDTQYF. CDR3 nucleotides: TGCAGCGTTGATGGGACTAGCGGCCCCACAGATACGCAGTATTTT.

This rearrangement joins TRBV6-6 to TRBJ1-1; D is perhaps TRBD1 (6 bases). The V end lost 6 bases, the J end lost 1 base, and 15 bases lay between the germline ends. The CDR3 covers 15 residues. Germline CDR1 reads MNHNY; CDR2 reads SVGAGI (reference sequence). The CDR3 region is CASRPRGHPNTEAFF. Written as DNA, the CDR3 is TGTGCCAGCAGACCCCGGGGACACCCGAACACTGAAGCTTTCTTT.

The chain recombines TRBV6-6 with TRBJ2-7; 12 bases are shared with TRBD1. Germline V lookup: CDR1 MNHNY, CDR2 SVGAGI (reference sequence). The length of the CDR3 is 13 residues. The J segment lost 11 bases and the V segment lost 2 bases, leaving 4 bases of the junction unmatched. CDR3 amino acids: CASSYGTGGGKYF. The CDR3 DNA is TGTGCCAGCAGTTACGGGACAGGGGGCGGTAAGTACTTC.

The chain has TRBV2 and TRBJ2-2, with D possibly TRBD2 on 5 matching bases. The length of the CDR3 is 13 residues. Germline V lookup: CDR1 SNHLY, CDR2 FYNNEI. Between the trimmed V and J ends, which lost 4 bases and 4 bases, there was a span of 7 bases. The CDR3 here is CASSGEGTGELFF. CDR3 bases: TGTGCCAGCAGTGGTGAGGGCACCGGGGAGCTGTTTTTT.

V and J are TRBV7-2 and TRBJ2-3; 10 nucleotides line up with TRBD2. The CDR3 is made up of 15 amino acids. CDR1 and CDR2 (germline): SGHTA, FQGNSA. V gave up 6 bases and J gave up 4 bases; unmatched junction bases: 7. CDR3: CASRALTSGSDTQYF. The CDR3 DNA reads as TGTGCCAGCAGGGCTTTGACTAGCGGGTCAGATACGCAGTATTTT.

J is TRBJ2-7 and V is TRBV7-6; 7 positions match TRBD2. J was trimmed by 5 bases and V by 2 bases; bases with no gene match: 12. The germline V gene has CDR1 SGHVS and CDR2 FNYEAQ. The CDR3 length is 16 residues. The chain's CDR3 is CASSLFQHGSGDEQYF. The CDR3 coding sequence is TGTGCCAGCAGCTTATTTCAGCACGGGAGCGGGGACGAGCAGTACTTC.

The chain is built from TRBV7-3 and TRBJ2-1; TRBD2 matches at 10 bases. This CDR3 is built from 14 residues. CDR1 and CDR2 from the germline V gene are SGHTA and FQGTGA. The V and J ends lost 5 bases and 4 bases, in that order; junction bases with no gene match: 2. The CDR3 DNA reads as TGTGCCAGCAGCCGGACTAGCGGTTACAATGAGCAGTTCTTC. Amino acids: CASSRTSGYNEQFF.

This rearrangement joins TRBV5-4 to TRBJ2-3; D not resolved. CDR1 is SGHNT, CDR2 YYREEE, per germline (reference sequence). CDR3 length: 14 residues. V was pared by 2 bases and J by 3 bases, with 10 bases between. CDR3 sequence: CASSLASYTDTQYF. The CDR3, as DNA: TGTGCCAGCAGCTTAGCGTCGTATACAGATACGCAGTATTTT.

In this sample, this clone turned up a few times. The V call is TRBV28, the J call TRBJ2-1; D may be TRBD2 (5 bases). Trimming shortened V by 3 bases and J by 4 bases, and 25 bases separated the two germline ends. Germline V gene sequence: CDR1 MDHEN, CDR2 SYDVKM. This CDR3 comprises 19 residues. In DNA form, the CDR3 reads TGTGCCAGCAGTTTCGTATCGGGAAGTGGGGTTCTTACGTACAATGAGCAGTTCTTC. Translated: CASSFVSGSGVLTYNEQFF.

V and J are TRBV4-2 and TRBJ2-3; D possibly uses TRBD1 or TRBD2 (5 bases each). The CDR3 consists of 16 residues. The germline CDR1 and CDR2 sequences are LGHNA and YNFKEQ. Trimming removed 2 bases at V and 0 bases at J, with 12 bases between. CDR3 sequence reads: CASSQLRGGSTDTQYF. Written as DNA, the CDR3 is TGTGCCAGCAGCCAACTTCGGGGCGGGAGCACAGATACGCAGTATTTT.

The CDR3 sequence is CASSLGTGFYEQYF. CDR3 DNA sequence: TGTGCCAGCAGCTTAGGGACAGGGTTCTACGAGCAGTACTTC. V gene TRBV7-2 combines with J gene TRBJ2-7, with 8 bases fitting TRBD1. Germline CDR1 and CDR2: SGHTA and FQGNSA. The length of the CDR3 is 14 residues. V was clipped by 1 base and J by 3 bases; unmatched bases: 2.

The chain links TRBV6-4 to TRBJ2-1, with D possibly being TRBD2 (6 bases). Per germline, CDR1 MRHNA and CDR2 SNTAGT. This CDR3 spans 15 amino acids. Trimming shortened V by 10 bases and J by 3 bases, and 19 bases separated the two germline ends. CDR3 region: CATLWGLIFYNEQFF. Written as DNA, the CDR3 is TGTGCCACCTTATGGGGACTTATCTTCTACAATGAGCAGTTCTTC.

This sequence joins TRBV5-1 and TRBJ2-7; 7 bases are a match to TRBD1. Germline CDR1 and CDR2: SGHRS and YFSETQ. CDR3 length: 15 amino acids. J was trimmed by 3 bases and V by 0 bases; bases with no gene match: 6. As DNA, the CDR3 is TGCGCCAGCAGCTTGGGACAGGGATCCCTCTACGAGCAGTACTTC. The encoded protein is CASSLGQGSLYEQYF.

The table lists this clone with a count of one. The chain combines TRBV18 with TRBJ1-1; a weak D match, TRBD1 (5 bases). V lost 6 bases and J lost 1, with 15 bases in between. The CDR3 length is 15 residues. The germline CDR1 and CDR2 sequences are KGHSH and LQKENI. CDR3 sequence: CASSPGKTGNTEAFF. The CDR3 nucleotides are TGTGCCAGCTCTCCAGGGAAAACAGGGAACACTGAAGCTTTCTTT.

The chain links TRBV18 to TRBJ2-5; D not resolved. V was pared by 2 bases and J by 3 bases, with 4 bases between. CDR3 length equals 12 residues. From germline, CDR1 is KGHSH and CDR2 LQKENI. The CDR3 region is CASSPSKETQYF. CDR3 sequence (DNA): TGTGCCAGCTCACCAAGCAAAGAGACCCAGTACTTC.

CDR3 nucleotide sequence: TGTGCCAGCAGCAAATCTGGCGGGAGATCATACGAGCAGTACTTC. This codes for CASSKSGGRSYEQYF. The gene calls are TRBV21-1 and TRBJ2-7; the table's D call, TRBD2, has no DNA check behind it. TRBV21-1 is termed a pseudogene. This CDR3 region has 15 residues.

The J gene is TRBJ2-1, the V gene TRBV5-4, with a weak D call TRBD1 (6 bases). The CDR3 runs 12 residues. CDR1 and CDR2 from the germline V gene are SGHNT and YYREEE (reference sequence). Trimming cost V 4 bases and J 10 bases, with 12 bases left between them. CDR3 protein: CASSRDKVEQFF. CDR3 in DNA: TGTGCCAGCAGCCGGGACAAGGTCGAGCAGTTCTTC.

The chain employs TRBV27 and TRBJ1-1; D ambiguous. This CDR3 region has 15 residues. Germline lookup yields CDR1 MNHEY and CDR2 SMNVEV (reference sequence). The V gene lost 2 bases and the J gene lost 0 bases, with 10 bases spanning the gap. CDR3: CASSLRKSMNTEAFF. The CDR3 region has the DNA TGTGCCAGCAGTTTACGGAAGTCCATGAACACTGAAGCTTTCTTT.

V is TRBV2 and J is TRBJ2-2; TRBD1 matches 7 bases. The CDR3 has 13 residues. The junction had 1 base not matched to a gene; V was cut back by 2 bases and J by 7 bases. CDR1 and CDR2 (germline): SNHLY, FYNNEI. CDR3 loop: CASSERGHGELFF. The CDR3 nucleotides are TGTGCCAGCAGTGAAAGGGGGCACGGGGAGCTGTTTTTT.